Below, 7 T cell receptor beta chains from the same sample are listed, as sequenced in a study of blood T cell repertoires in COVID-19. Here immunoSEQ multiplex PCR was the method, and the copy in TCRdb shows in-frame clones only, minus some. The sample carries under 200,000 clones, 80% recorded once. The sample was PBMCs or T cells enriched from blood (not recorded which). Receptors were obtained from an older woman who had recovered from COVID-19.

V is TRBV2 and J is TRBJ1-6; D is undetermined. Germline V gene data show CDR1 as SNHLY and CDR2 as FYNNEI. The CDR3 has 14 amino acids. Between the trimmed V and J ends, which lost 4 bases and 5 bases, there was a span of 9 bases. The CDR3 bases are TGTGCCAGCAGTGTAAGAGGCGATAATTCACCCCTCCACTTT. Its translation is CASSVRGDNSPLHF.

The chain couples TRBV13 to TRBJ2-1; 7 bases are a match to TRBD2. The CDR3 has 16 amino acids. V gave up 4 bases and J gave up 0 bases; unmatched junction bases: 6. CDR1 and CDR2 from the germline V gene are PRHDT and FYEKMQ (reference sequence). The CDR3: CASSSKRGSSYNEQFF. The CDR3 bases are TGTGCCAGCAGCTCAAAGCGGGGCAGCTCCTACAATGAGCAGTTCTTC.

CDR3 residues: CASKGAREQYF. In DNA, the CDR3 is TGCGCCAGCAAGGGGGCGCGGGAGCAGTACTTC. This chain uses TRBV10-2 with TRBJ2-7, with 7 bases lining up with TRBD1. The CDR3 consists of 11 residues. V shed 7 bases and J 7 bases; nucleotides not matched to a gene: 4. Germline assignment: CDR1 WSHSY and CDR2 SAAADI.

The chain recombines TRBV7-9 with TRBJ2-5, with 13 bases identical to TRBD2. Looked up from germline, CDR1 is SEHNR and CDR2 is FQNEAQ (reference sequence). V lost 5 bases, J lost 3 bases, and 6 bases stayed unmatched. This CDR3 comprises 16 residues. CDR3 loop: CASSHTSGGAEETQYF. In DNA form, the CDR3 reads TGTGCCAGCAGCCATACTAGCGGGGGGGCGGAAGAGACCCAGTACTTC.

J is TRBJ2-7 and V is TRBV29-1; maybe TRBD1 (6 bases). The CDR3 extends over 15 amino acids. CDR1 SQVTM and CDR2 ANQGSEA come from the germline V gene. V gave up 6 bases and J gave up 0 bases, with 18 bases separating them. CDR3 region: CSVSRLQGYSYEQYF. DNA for the CDR3: TGCAGCGTGTCAAGGCTCCAGGGGTACTCCTACGAGCAGTACTTC.

The chain has TRBV27 and TRBJ2-2, with D perhaps matching TRBD1 (5 bases). Germline CDR1 is MNHEY and CDR2 is SMNVEV (reference sequence). This CDR3 has 15 amino acids. V was clipped by 1 base and J by 5 bases, with 11 bases between them. DNA for the CDR3: TGTGCCAGCAGTTTATATGACAGTAGGACCGGGGAGCTGTTTTTT. Its translation is CASSLYDSRTGELFF.

In regard to this clone: Different DNA sequences within this sample yield the same CDR3. The V and J genes are TRBV5-1 and TRBJ1-1; D is ambiguous. Germline V gene sequence: CDR1 SGHRS, CDR2 YFSETQ. The V gene lost 2 bases and the J gene lost 1 base, with 6 bases spanning the gap. The CDR3 has 13 amino acids. Here the CDR3 DNA reads TGCGCCAGCAGCTTCAGTGGGAACACTGAAGCTTTCTTT. Its protein product is CASSFSGNTEAFF.